This is a list of T cell receptor beta chains from one sample in a study of tumor-infiltrating lymphocytes in primary liver carcinoma. One entry per CDR3 protein results from TCRdb running MiXCR on the multiplex PCR reads. The table records 100,000 to 150,000 distinct CDR3 sequences, 55% to 75% of them present only once. The sequencing sample was made of liver tumor tissue from sampling region 3. These receptors all come from a woman between 55 and 75 years old with primary liver carcinoma and hepatitis B virus infection. Both conserved end residues are part of each CDR3. The D gene is left open where the match is weak. Clone size appears in some rows only: once, few, many, or a class for an expanded clone.

j_call clone_size d_call v_call cdr3_nt cdr3_aa
TRBJ2-7 many . TRBV6-1 TGTGCCAGCAGTGATGAGACCGGGACACCCTACGAGCAGTACTTC CASSDETGTPYEQYF
TRBJ2-3 . TRBD2 TRBV29-1 TGCAGCGTTGGACCAGCGGGAGTTGGTACAGATACACAGTATTTT CSVGPAGVGTDTQYF
TRBJ1-3 once . TRBV30 TGTGCCTGTCCGGGGGGCGGAAACATCATATATTTT CACPGGGNIIYF
TRBJ2-1 . . TRBV7-8 TGTGCCGGCAGCTCGGGACGGCCCACCTACAATGAGCACTCCTTC CAGSSGRPTYNEHSF
TRBJ2-1 . TRBD2 TRBV11-2 TGTGCCAGCAACTTAGGAGGCGGGAGTTTTGACAATGAGCAGTTCTTC CASNLGGGSFDNEQFF
TRBJ2-3 . . TRBV11-3 TGTGCCAGCAGCTACCGTCCTGCCACAGATACGCAGCAATTT CASSYRPATDTQQF
TRBJ2-2 . . TRBV5-1 TGCGCCAGCAGCTTGGCAGGGAACACCGTGGAGCTGTTTTTT CASSLAGNTVELFF
TRBJ1-1 . . TRBV20-1 TGCAGTGCTAGTGGGGGGCTTGACACTGAAGCTTTCTTT CSASGGLDTEAFF
TRBJ2-5 many TRBD1 TRBV12-3/TRBV12-4 TGTGCCAGCAGTGAAAGGGGGCCTTGGAAGACCCAGTACTTC CASSERGPWKTQYF
TRBJ1-1 medium-sized . TRBV11-2 TGTGCCAGCAGATACCACACTGAAGCTTTCTTT CASRYHTEAFF
TRBJ2-1 . . TRBV11-2 TGCGCCATCAGCTTAGTAACAATAGAGCAGTTCTTC CAISLVTIEQFF
TRBJ2-1 . . TRBV6-6 TGTGCCAGCGGACTAGGGGGGGGGGGTGAGCAGTTCTTC CASGLGGGGEQFF
TRBJ2-5 . TRBD2 TRBV28 TGTGCCAGCACCGCTAGCGGGAGGGCTGAGATCCAGTACTTC CASTASGRAEIQYF
TRBJ2-2 . TRBD1 TRBV28 TGTGCCAGCAGCCTTGACAGGGCGGACACCGGGGAGCTGTTTTTT CASSLDRADTGELFF
TRBJ1-6 many TRBD1 TRBV7-9 TGTGCCAGCAGCTCGACAGGGGATAATTCACCCCTCCACTTT CASSSTGDNSPLHF
TRBJ1-5 . . TRBV4-1 TGCGTCAGCAGCCAAGCGTCCTCCCCGGGTCGCAATCAGCCCCAGCATTTT CVSSQASSPGRNQPQHF
TRBJ1-1 once . TRBV12-3/TRBV12-4 TGTGCCAGCAGTTTAAGGGGAGGGGCCATTGGGAACATTGAAGCTTTCTTC CASSLRGGAIGNIEAFF
TRBJ1-5 . . TRBV28 TGTGCCAGCAGTTTACCTGACCTACAGCCCCAGCATTTT CASSLPDLQPQHF
TRBJ2-1 . TRBD2 TRBV11-3 TGTGCCAGCAGCGTACTGGCGGGGGATTACAACGAGCAGTTCTTC CASSVLAGDYNEQFF
TRBJ2-7 . . TRBV11-2 TGTGCCATCAGCTTTGGGGGGCCCTACGAGCAGAACTTC CAISFGGPYEQNF
TRBJ1-2 . . TRBV2 TGTGCCAGCAGTGAACAGGTTAACTATGGCTACACCTTC CASSEQVNYGYTF
TRBJ2-7 few . TRBV11-2 TGTGTCAGCAGCTTAATAGGGGCCGGGGTCGAGCAGTATTTC CVSSLIGAGVEQYF
TRBJ2-5 . . TRBV11-2 TGTGCCAGCAGCTTAACAGGGGAGGGAGAGACCCAGAACTTC CASSLTGEGETQNF
TRBJ1-3 once . TRBV6-6 TGTGCCAGCGGTTCCTCTGGAAACGCCATATATTTT CASGSSGNAIYF